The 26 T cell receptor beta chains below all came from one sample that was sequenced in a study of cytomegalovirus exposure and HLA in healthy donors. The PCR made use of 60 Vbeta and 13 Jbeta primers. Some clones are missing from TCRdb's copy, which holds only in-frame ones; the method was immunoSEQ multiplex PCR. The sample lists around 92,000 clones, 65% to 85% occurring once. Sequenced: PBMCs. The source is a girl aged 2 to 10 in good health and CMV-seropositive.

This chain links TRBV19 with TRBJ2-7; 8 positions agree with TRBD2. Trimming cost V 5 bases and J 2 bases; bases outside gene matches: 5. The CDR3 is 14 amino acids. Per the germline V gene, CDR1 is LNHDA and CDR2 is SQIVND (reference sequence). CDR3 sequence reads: CASSLGLGTYEQYF. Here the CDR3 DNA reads TGTGCCAGTAGTTTGGGACTAGGGACCTACGAGCAGTACTTC.

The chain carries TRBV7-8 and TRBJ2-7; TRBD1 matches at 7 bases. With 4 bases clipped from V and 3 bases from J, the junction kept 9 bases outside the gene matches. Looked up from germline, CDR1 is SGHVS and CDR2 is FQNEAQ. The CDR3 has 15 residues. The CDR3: CASSYRQGLDYEQYF. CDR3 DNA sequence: TGTGCCAGCAGCTACCGACAGGGATTAGACTACGAGCAGTACTTC.

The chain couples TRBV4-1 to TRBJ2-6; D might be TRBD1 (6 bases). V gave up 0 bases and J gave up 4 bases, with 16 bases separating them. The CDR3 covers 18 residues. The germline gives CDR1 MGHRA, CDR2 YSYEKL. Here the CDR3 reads CASSQDHRATLGANVLTF. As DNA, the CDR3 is TGCGCCAGCAGCCAAGACCACAGGGCCACCCTCGGGGCCAACGTCCTGACTTTC.

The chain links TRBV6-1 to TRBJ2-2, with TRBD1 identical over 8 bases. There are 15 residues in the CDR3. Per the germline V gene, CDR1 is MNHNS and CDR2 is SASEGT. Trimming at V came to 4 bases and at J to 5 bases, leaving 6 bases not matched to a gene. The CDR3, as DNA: TGTGCCAGCAGTGTTCAGGGGGCGGCGACCGGGGAGCTGTTTTTT. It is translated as CASSVQGAATGELFF.

The CDR3 loop reads CASSLEWTTRNEQFF. CDR3 bases: TGCGCCAGCAGCTTGGAATGGACAACCCGCAATGAGCAGTTCTTC. The chain carries TRBV5-1 and TRBJ2-1; D is perhaps TRBD1 (5 bases). CDR1 and CDR2 from the germline V gene are SGHRS and YFSETQ. The CDR3 extends over 15 amino acids. Trimming shortened V by 0 bases and J by 6 bases, and 13 bases separated the two germline ends.

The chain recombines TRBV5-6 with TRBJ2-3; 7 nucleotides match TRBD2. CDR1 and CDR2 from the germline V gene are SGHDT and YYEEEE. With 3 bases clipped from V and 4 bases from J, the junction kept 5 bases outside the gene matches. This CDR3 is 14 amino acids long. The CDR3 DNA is TGTGCCAGCAGCTGGGGGGGATACCCAGATACGCAGTATTTT. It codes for CASSWGGYPDTQYF.

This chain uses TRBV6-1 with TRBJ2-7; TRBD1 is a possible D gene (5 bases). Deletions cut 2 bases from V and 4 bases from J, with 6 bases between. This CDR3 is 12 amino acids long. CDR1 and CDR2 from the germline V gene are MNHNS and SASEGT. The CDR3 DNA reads TGTGCCAGCAGTGAAAGGGGTTACGAGCAGTACTTC. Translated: CASSERGYEQYF.

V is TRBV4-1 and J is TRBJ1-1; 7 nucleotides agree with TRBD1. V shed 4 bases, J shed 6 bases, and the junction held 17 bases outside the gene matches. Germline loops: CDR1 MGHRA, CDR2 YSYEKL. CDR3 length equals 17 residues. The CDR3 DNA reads TGCGCCAGCAGCCCGTTTCCCCCGGGACAGCTGGGAGCTGAAGCTTTCTTT. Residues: CASSPFPPGQLGAEAFF.

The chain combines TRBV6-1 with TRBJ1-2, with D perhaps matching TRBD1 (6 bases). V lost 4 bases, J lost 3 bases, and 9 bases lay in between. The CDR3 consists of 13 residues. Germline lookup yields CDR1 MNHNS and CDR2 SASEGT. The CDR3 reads CASSARTDYGYTF. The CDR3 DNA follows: TGTGCCAGCAGTGCCCGGACAGACTATGGCTACACCTTC.

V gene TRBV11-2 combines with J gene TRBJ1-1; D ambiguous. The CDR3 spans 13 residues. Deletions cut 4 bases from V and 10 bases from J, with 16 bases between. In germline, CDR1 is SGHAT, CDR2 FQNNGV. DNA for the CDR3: TGTGCCAGCAGCTCATATCGAAGCCCACGAGCTTTCTTT. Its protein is CASSSYRSPRAFF.

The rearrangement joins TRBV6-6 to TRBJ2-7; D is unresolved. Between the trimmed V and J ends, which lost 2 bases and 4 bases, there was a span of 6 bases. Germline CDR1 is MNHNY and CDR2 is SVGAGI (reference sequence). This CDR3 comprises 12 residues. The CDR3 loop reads CASSYLPYEQYF. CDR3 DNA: TGTGCCAGCAGTTACCTCCCTTACGAGCAGTACTTC.

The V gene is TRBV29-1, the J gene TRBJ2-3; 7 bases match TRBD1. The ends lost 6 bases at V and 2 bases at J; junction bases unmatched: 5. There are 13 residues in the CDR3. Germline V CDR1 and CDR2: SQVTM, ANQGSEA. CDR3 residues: CSVRTGHTDTQYF. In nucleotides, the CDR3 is TGCAGCGTCCGGACAGGCCACACAGATACGCAGTATTTT.

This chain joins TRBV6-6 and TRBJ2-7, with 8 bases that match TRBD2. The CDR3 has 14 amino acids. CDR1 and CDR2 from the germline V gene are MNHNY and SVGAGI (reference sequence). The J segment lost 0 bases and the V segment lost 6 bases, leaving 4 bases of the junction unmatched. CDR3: CASRERESSYEQYF. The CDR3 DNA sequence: TGTGCCAGCAGAGAGCGGGAGAGCTCCTACGAGCAGTACTTC.

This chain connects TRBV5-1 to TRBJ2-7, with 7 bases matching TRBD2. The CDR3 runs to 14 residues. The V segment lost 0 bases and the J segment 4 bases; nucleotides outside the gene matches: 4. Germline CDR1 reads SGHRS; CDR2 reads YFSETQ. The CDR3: CASSLGGSGYEQYF. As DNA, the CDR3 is TGCGCCAGCAGCTTGGGCGGGAGTGGGTACGAGCAGTACTTC.

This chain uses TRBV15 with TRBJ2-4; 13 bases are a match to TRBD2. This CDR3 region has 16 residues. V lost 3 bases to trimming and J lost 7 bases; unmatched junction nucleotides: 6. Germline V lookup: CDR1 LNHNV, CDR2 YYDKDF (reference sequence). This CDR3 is CATSRTGLAGANIQYF. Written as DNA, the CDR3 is TGTGCCACCAGCAGGACCGGACTAGCGGGGGCTAACATTCAGTACTTC.

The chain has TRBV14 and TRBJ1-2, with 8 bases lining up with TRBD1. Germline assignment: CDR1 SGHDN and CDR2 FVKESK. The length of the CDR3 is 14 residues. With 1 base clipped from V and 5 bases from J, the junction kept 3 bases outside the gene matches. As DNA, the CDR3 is TGTGCCAGCAGCCAAGGCCGGACAGGGTATGGCTACACCTTC. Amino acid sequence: CASSQGRTGYGYTF.

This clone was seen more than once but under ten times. The CDR3 loop reads CASSQDLQGRPGANVLTF. In DNA, the CDR3 is TGTGCCAGCAGCCAAGATCTTCAGGGGCGCCCTGGGGCCAACGTCCTGACTTTC. The genes are TRBV4-2 and TRBJ2-6; possibly TRBD1 for D (6 bases). Germline lookup yields CDR1 LGHNA and CDR2 YNFKEQ. The CDR3 consists of 18 residues. V was shortened by 0 bases and J by 2 bases, with 14 bases between the two germline ends.

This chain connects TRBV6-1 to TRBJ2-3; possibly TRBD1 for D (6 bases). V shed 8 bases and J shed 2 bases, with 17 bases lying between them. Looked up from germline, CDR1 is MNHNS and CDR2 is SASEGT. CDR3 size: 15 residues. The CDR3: CASHLTTGFTDTQYF. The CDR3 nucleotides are TGTGCCAGCCACCTGACGACAGGTTTCACAGATACGCAGTATTTT.

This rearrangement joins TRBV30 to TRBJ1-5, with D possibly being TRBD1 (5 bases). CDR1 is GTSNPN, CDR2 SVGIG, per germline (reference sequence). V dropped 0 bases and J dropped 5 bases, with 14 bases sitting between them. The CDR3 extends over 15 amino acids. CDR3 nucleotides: TGTGCCTGGAGTGTACGTCAGGGCAGGTATCAGCCCCAGCATTTT. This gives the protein CAWSVRQGRYQPQHF.

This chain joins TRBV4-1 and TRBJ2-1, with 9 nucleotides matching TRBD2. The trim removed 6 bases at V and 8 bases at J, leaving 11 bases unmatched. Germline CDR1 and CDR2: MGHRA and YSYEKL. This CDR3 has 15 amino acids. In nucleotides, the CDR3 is TGCGCCAGCAGATCGTCTAGCGGGGCTGGTTATGAGCAGTTCTTC. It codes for CASRSSSGAGYEQFF.

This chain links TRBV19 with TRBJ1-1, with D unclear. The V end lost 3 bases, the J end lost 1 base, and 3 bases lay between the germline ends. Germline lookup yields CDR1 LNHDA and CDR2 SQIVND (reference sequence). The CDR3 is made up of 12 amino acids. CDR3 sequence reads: CASSIQNTEAFF. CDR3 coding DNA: TGTGCCAGTAGTATCCAGAACACTGAAGCTTTCTTT.

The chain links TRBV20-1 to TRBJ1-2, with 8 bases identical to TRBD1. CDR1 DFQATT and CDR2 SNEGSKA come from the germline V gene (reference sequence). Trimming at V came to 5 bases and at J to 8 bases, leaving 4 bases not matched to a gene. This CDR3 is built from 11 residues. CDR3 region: CSAPGGAGYTF. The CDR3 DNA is TGCAGTGCTCCAGGGGGCGCGGGCTACACCTTC.

CDR3 in amino acids: CASDLDSYNTEAFF. DNA for the CDR3: TGTGCCAGCGATTTGGACAGTTATAACACTGAAGCTTTCTTT. This sequence joins TRBV6-1 and TRBJ1-1, with D possibly TRBD1 on 6 matching bases. This CDR3 is 14 amino acids long. Trimming left V 8 bases short and J 2 bases short, with 15 bases between. The germline V gene encodes CDR1 MNHNS and CDR2 SASEGT.

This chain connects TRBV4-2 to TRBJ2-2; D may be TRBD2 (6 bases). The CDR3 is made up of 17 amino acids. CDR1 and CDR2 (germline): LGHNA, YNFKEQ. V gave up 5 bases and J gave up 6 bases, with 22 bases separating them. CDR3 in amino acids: CASSFPSRDLVAGELFF. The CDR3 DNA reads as TGTGCCAGCAGCTTCCCTTCCCGGGACTTGGTGGCCGGGGAGCTGTTTTTT.

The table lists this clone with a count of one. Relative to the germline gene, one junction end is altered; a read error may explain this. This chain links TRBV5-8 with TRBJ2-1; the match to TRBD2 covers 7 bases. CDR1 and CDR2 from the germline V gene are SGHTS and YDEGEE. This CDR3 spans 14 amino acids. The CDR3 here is CASSLGREIYEQFF. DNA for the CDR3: TGTGCCAGCAGTTTGGGGCGGGAGATCTATGAGCAGTTCTTC.

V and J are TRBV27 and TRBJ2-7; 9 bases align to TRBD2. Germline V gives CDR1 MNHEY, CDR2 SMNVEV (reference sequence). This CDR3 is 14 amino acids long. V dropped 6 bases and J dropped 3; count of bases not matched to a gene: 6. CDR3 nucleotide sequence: TGTGCCAGCAGCCCCGGGACTAGCTACTACGAGCAGTACTTC. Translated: CASSPGTSYYEQYF.